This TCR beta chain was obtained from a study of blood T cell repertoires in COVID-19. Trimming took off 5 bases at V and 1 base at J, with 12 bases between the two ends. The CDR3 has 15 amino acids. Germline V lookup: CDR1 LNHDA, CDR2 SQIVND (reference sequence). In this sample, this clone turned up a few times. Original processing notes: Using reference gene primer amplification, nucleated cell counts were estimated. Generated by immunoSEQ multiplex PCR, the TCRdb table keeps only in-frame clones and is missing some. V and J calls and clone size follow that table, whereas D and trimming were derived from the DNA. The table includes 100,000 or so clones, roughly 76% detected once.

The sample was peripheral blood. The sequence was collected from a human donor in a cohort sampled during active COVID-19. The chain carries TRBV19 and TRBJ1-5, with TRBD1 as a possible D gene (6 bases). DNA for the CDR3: TGTGCCAGTAGTCTACAGGGTCGAAGCAATCAGCCCCAGCATTTT. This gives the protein CASSLQGRSNQPQHF.